This T cell receptor beta chain derives from a study of blood T cell repertoires in COVID-19. Study at large: Whether acute or convalescent, the COVID-19 samples came from the United States, Italy and Spain. PBMCs, B-cell-depleted T cells, or T cells provided the cDNA or gDNA that made up the material.

This clone was counted once. In the source study's methods: Reference gene primer amplification gave nucleated cell count estimates. Using immunoSEQ multiplex PCR, the repertoire was profiled, and TCRdb retains in-frame clones only, with some absent. That table gives V, J and clone size, and the DNA gave D and trimming. This sample carries under 140,000 clones, approximately 80% of them seen once, and the ten largest clones take 16%. V lost 0 bases and J lost 8; bases outside the gene matches: 7. This CDR3 has 15 amino acids. CDR1 is GTSNPN, CDR2 SVGIG, per germline (reference sequence). Sequenced input: peripheral blood. V gene TRBV30 combines with J gene TRBJ1-6, with 7 bases lining up with TRBD1. This clonotype was sampled from a woman aged 60-75 years with acute or convalescent COVID-19. The CDR3 protein is CAWSVGTAFYSPLHF. Written as DNA, the CDR3 is TGTGCCTGGAGTGTCGGGACAGCCTTTTATTCACCCCTCCACTTT. The entire variable domain, with the rest obtained from reference TRBV30 and TRBJ1-6, is as follows: SQTIHQWPATLVQPVGSPLSLECTVEGTSNPNLYWYRQAAGRGLQLLFYSVGIGQISSEVPQNLSASRPQDRQFILSSKKLLLSDSGFYLCAWSVGTAFYSPLHFGNGTRLTVT.